What follows is one TCR beta chain and its context. Running of the assay took place at deep level. Profiled with immunoSEQ multiplex PCR; TCRdb holds only in-frame clones, not every one. The table lists roughly 1,500,000 clones, approximately 98.5% of them singletons, with about 0.4% in the top ten. The sample belongs to a study of shared clonotypes between healthy human individuals. There are 16 residues in the CDR3. In germline, CDR1 is SGHRS, CDR2 YFSETQ. Trimming left V 0 bases short and J 0 bases short, with 13 bases between. Material for sequencing was naive CD4+ T cells sorted from blood. Subset meaning: CD45RA+ positively selected. The chain is built from TRBV5-1 and TRBJ2-7; weak D call: TRBD1 (5 bases). The receptor comes from a man aged 25-45 years in good health. The chain's CDR3 is CASSLEGYPNSYEQYF. In DNA, the CDR3 is TGCGCCAGCAGCTTGGAGGGGTACCCCAACTCCTACGAGCAGTACTTC.